The 27 T cell receptor beta chains in this list originate from one sample, sequenced in a study of blood T cell repertoires in COVID-19. Method: immunoSEQ multiplex PCR; TCRdb's copy keeps in-frame clones and lacks some. Counted here are some 46,000 clones, more than 80% occurring once; the ten biggest clones make up 6.5%. Sequenced: peripheral blood. The receptors come from a man in his fifties or sixties with acute or convalescent COVID-19.

This chain links TRBV9 with TRBJ2-5; 9 bases agree with TRBD1. Per the germline V gene, CDR1 is SGDLS and CDR2 is YYNGEE. CDR3 length equals 15 residues. After removal of 2 bases from V and 2 bases from J, the junction contained 4 bases not matched to a gene. CDR3 in amino acids: CASSVRDRDQETQYF. The CDR3 nucleotides are TGTGCCAGCAGCGTTAGGGACAGGGATCAAGAGACCCAGTACTTC. The full variable domain, with the rest looked up from reference TRBV9 and TRBJ2-5, is DSGVTQTPKHLITATGQRVTLRCSPRSGDLSVYWYQQSLDQGLQFLIQYYNGEERAKGNILERFSAQQFPDLHSELNLSSLELGDSALYFCASSVRDRDQETQYFGPGTRLLVL.

The chain uses TRBV5-1 and TRBJ2-2; TRBD2 matches at 8 bases. CDR1 is SGHRS, CDR2 YFSETQ, per germline. This CDR3 spans 15 amino acids. V shed 6 bases and J 4 bases; nucleotides not matched to a gene: 8. The CDR3 sequence is CASIPTAGVTGELFF. The CDR3 DNA sequence: TGCGCCAGCATCCCGACAGCGGGAGTCACCGGGGAGCTGTTTTTT.

The chain uses TRBV7-3 and TRBJ2-1, with TRBD2 matching 8 bases. The length of the CDR3 is 15 residues. Trimming removed 4 bases from V and 4 bases from J; junction bases left unmatched: 6. From germline, CDR1 is SGHTA and CDR2 FQGTGA. In nucleotides, the CDR3 is TGTGCCAGCAGCTCCTTTGCGGGAGGTTACAATGAGCAGTTCTTC. This codes for CASSSFAGGYNEQFF.

The rearrangement links TRBV5-1 to TRBJ2-7; 10 nucleotides match TRBD2. CDR3 size: 15 residues. The ends lost 1 base at V and 5 bases at J; junction bases unmatched: 6. Germline-derived CDR1 and CDR2 are SGHRS and YFSETQ. CDR3 in DNA: TGCGCCAGCAGCTTGTTCCTAGCGGGAGACCACGAGCAGTACTTC. It encodes CASSLFLAGDHEQYF. The variable domain in full, completed from reference TRBV5-1 and TRBJ2-7, reads KAGVTQTPRYLIKTRGQQVTLSCSPISGHRSVSWYQQTPGQGLQFLFEYFSETQRNKGNFPGRFSGRQFSNSRSEMNVSTLELGDSALYLCASSLFLAGDHEQYFGPGTRLTVT.

The J gene is TRBJ1-1, the V gene TRBV28; TRBD1 is a possible D gene (5 bases). V lost 5 bases, J lost 5 bases, and 21 bases lay in between. From germline, CDR1 is MDHEN and CDR2 SYDVKM. The CDR3 sequence is 16 residues long. In DNA form, the CDR3 reads TGTGCCAGCAGTCCCGCAGCACCGGGGAGGGGTACTGAAGCTTTCTTT. It codes for CASSPAAPGRGTEAFF.

The CDR3 loop is CASRRESSYNSPLHF. CDR3 coding DNA: TGTGCCAGCAGGCGGGAGAGCTCCTATAATTCACCCCTCCACTTT. The chain joins TRBV2 to TRBJ1-6; D call uncertain. Germline values: CDR1 SNHLY, CDR2 FYNNEI. This CDR3 has 15 amino acids. V gave up 6 bases and J gave up 0 bases, with 9 bases separating them.

The V and J genes are TRBV28 and TRBJ2-6, with TRBD1 matching over 8 bases. The CDR3 is 17 residues long. The germline CDR1 and CDR2 sequences are MDHEN and SYDVKM. After removal of 8 bases from V and 0 bases from J, the junction contained 9 bases not matched to a gene. In DNA form, the CDR3 reads TGTGCCAGCTCGACTGGGACAGGTTTCTCTGGGGCCAACGTCCTGACTTTC. Protein product: CASSTGTGFSGANVLTF.

The rearrangement links TRBV5-1 to TRBJ2-1, with 7 bases identical to TRBD1. J was trimmed by 6 bases and V by 5 bases; bases with no gene match: 11. The germline gives CDR1 SGHRS, CDR2 YFSETQ. CDR3 length: 15 amino acids. The CDR3 sequence is CASRPPGQFINEQFF. The CDR3 DNA is TGCGCCAGCAGACCACCGGGACAGTTCATCAATGAGCAGTTCTTC.

The chain links TRBV27 to TRBJ2-3, with a possible D match to TRBD2 (5 bases). This CDR3 is 13 amino acids long. CDR1 MNHEY and CDR2 SMNVEV come from the germline V gene (reference sequence). The CDR3 DNA follows: TGTATTACCGGGGTCAAGGGCGCAGATACGCAGTATTTT. This gives the protein CITGVKGADTQYF.

The gene calls are TRBV5-1 and TRBJ1-6; TRBD1 might be the D (6 bases). Trimming shortened V by 4 bases and J by 5 bases, and 13 bases separated the two germline ends. Germline CDR1 SGHRS, CDR2 YFSETQ. This CDR3 region has 15 residues. The CDR3 DNA follows: TGCGCCAGCAGCGCAATACAGGGCCATAATTCACCCCTCCACTTT. This codes for CASSAIQGHNSPLHF.

The rearrangement joins TRBV6-2 or TRBV6-3 to TRBJ2-7; 8 positions agree with TRBD2. J lost 4 bases, V lost 2 bases, and 4 bases had no gene match. The CDR3 length is 14 residues. Germline lookup yields CDR1 MNHEY and CDR2 SVGEGT. CDR3 protein: CASSYGTSEYEQYF. DNA for the CDR3: TGTGCCAGCAGTTACGGGACTAGTGAATACGAGCAGTACTTC.

This chain uses TRBV7-9 with TRBJ1-1; D not certain. V shed 5 bases and J shed 3 bases, with 7 bases lying between them. Germline V gene lookup returns CDR1 SEHNR and CDR2 FQNEAQ (reference sequence). The CDR3 has 12 residues. The CDR3 region is CASSTQHTEAFF. Written as DNA, the CDR3 is TGTGCCAGCAGCACACAACACACTGAAGCTTTCTTT.

The V and J genes are TRBV18 and TRBJ2-7; perhaps TRBD1 as D (6 bases). Trimming left V 6 bases short and J 2 bases short, with 8 bases between. CDR3 length: 12 residues. Germline loops: CDR1 KGHSH, CDR2 LQKENI. The CDR3 DNA reads as TGTGCCAGCTCGGACAGCACCTACGAGCAGTACTTC. Its protein is CASSDSTYEQYF.

The rearrangement joins TRBV11-2 to TRBJ2-3, with 9 bases matching TRBD2. Per the germline V gene, CDR1 is SGHAT and CDR2 is FQNNGV. The CDR3 has 14 amino acids. V shed 5 bases and J 5 bases; nucleotides not matched to a gene: 5. The DNA for the CDR3 is TGTGCCAGCAGCGTTACTAGCGGGCGAGATACGCAGTATTTT. Translated: CASSVTSGRDTQYF.

The gene calls are TRBV9 and TRBJ2-5, with 11 bases lining up with TRBD2. The CDR3 consists of 18 residues. J lost 1 base, V lost 0 bases, and 8 bases had no gene match. The V gene's germline CDR1 is SGDLS and CDR2 YYNGEE. The CDR3 region has the DNA TGTGCCAGCAGCGTAGGGAGCGTTGGGACTAGCGGCCAAGAGACCCAGTACTTC. Its translation: CASSVGSVGTSGQETQYF.

The chain is built from TRBV28 and TRBJ2-1; 9 nucleotides agree with TRBD1. CDR1 MDHEN and CDR2 SYDVKM come from the germline V gene. The CDR3 is 15 amino acids. With 7 bases clipped from V and 8 bases from J, the junction kept 12 bases outside the gene matches. The CDR3 sequence: CASTIPGQGIDEQFF. The CDR3, as DNA: TGTGCCAGCACCATTCCGGGACAGGGAATCGATGAGCAGTTCTTC.

The genes are TRBV5-1 and TRBJ2-1; 7 bases map to TRBD1. Germline CDR1 and CDR2: SGHRS and YFSETQ. V gave up 4 bases and J gave up 0 bases; unmatched junction bases: 4. This CDR3 is built from 15 residues. CDR3 region: CASSVQGSSYNEQFF. CDR3 coding DNA: TGCGCCAGCAGCGTACAGGGGAGCTCCTACAATGAGCAGTTCTTC. Full variable domain (rest looked up from reference TRBV5-1 and TRBJ2-1): KAGVTQTPRYLIKTRGQQVTLSCSPISGHRSVSWYQQTPGQGLQFLFEYFSETQRNKGNFPGRFSGRQFSNSRSEMNVSTLELGDSALYLCASSVQGSSYNEQFFGPGTRLTVL.

The gene calls are TRBV18 and TRBJ2-5; a possible D gene is TRBD2 (7 bases). The V end was cut by 6 bases, the J end by 5 bases, with 22 bases between. The CDR3 is 16 amino acids. The germline CDR1 and CDR2 sequences are KGHSH and LQKENI. The CDR3 here is CASSPRQASGGETQYF. DNA of the CDR3: TGTGCCAGCTCCCCAAGACAGGCCTCCGGGGGGGAGACCCAGTACTTC. The complete variable domain, with remaining parts taken from reference TRBV18 and TRBJ2-5, reads NAGVMQNPRHLVRRRGQEARLRCSPMKGHSHVYWYRQLPEEGLKFMVYLQKENIIDESGMPKERFSAEFPKEGPSILRIQQVVRGDSAAYFCASSPRQASGGETQYFGPGTRLLVL.

V gene TRBV25-1 combines with J gene TRBJ1-5; 9 bases are shared with TRBD1. Germline V gives CDR1 MGHDK, CDR2 SYGVNS. V lost 2 bases, J lost 7 bases, and 3 bases stayed unmatched. The CDR3 has 14 amino acids. The CDR3 spells CASSETGGGQPQHF. The CDR3 bases are TGTGCCAGCAGTGAAACAGGGGGCGGGCAGCCCCAGCATTTT. The full variable domain, its missing parts supplied by reference TRBV25-1 and TRBJ1-5, is EADIYQTPRYLVIGTGKKITLECSQTMGHDKMYWYQQDPGMELHLIHYSYGVNSTEKGDLSSESTVSRIRTEHFPLTLESARPSHTSQYLCASSETGGGQPQHFGDGTRLSIL.

The gene calls are TRBV5-4 and TRBJ2-1; 9 positions agree with TRBD2. Germline CDR1 reads SGHNT; CDR2 reads YYREEE (reference sequence). V gave up 2 bases and J gave up 4 bases; unmatched junction bases: 7. CDR3 length: 16 residues. CDR3 sequence: CASSLTTSGPYNEQFF. The CDR3 region has the DNA TGTGCCAGCAGCTTAACGACTAGCGGACCTTACAATGAGCAGTTCTTC.

The gene calls are TRBV4-1 and TRBJ2-7; D not certain. The CDR3 length is 13 residues. The V end was cut by 0 bases, the J end by 6 bases, with 9 bases between. The germline CDR1 and CDR2 sequences are MGHRA and YSYEKL. The CDR3 loop reads CASSQDWALEQYF. CDR3 DNA: TGCGCCAGCAGCCAAGATTGGGCACTCGAGCAGTACTTC.

The chain joins TRBV4-1 to TRBJ1-1, with D possibly matching TRBD1 (5 bases). V gave up 3 bases and J gave up 0 bases, with 11 bases separating them. The V gene's germline CDR1 is MGHRA and CDR2 YSYEKL. The CDR3 is 15 amino acids. CDR3 coding DNA: TGCGCCAGCAGCCAGCGCCGGGGGGTGAACACTGAAGCTTTCTTT. Translated: CASSQRRGVNTEAFF.

The count of this clone is one. The genes are TRBV28 and TRBJ2-1; 11 bases fit TRBD2. Germline V CDR1 and CDR2: MDHEN, SYDVKM. V trimming: 4 bases; J trimming: 0 bases; junction bases outside the gene matches: 11. CDR3 length: 19 residues. Here the CDR3 reads CASSSYSLAGGISYNEQFF. CDR3 coding DNA: TGTGCCAGCAGTTCATATAGTCTAGCGGGAGGCATCTCCTACAATGAGCAGTTCTTC.

The chain joins TRBV27 to TRBJ1-5; D possibly corresponds to TRBD1 (5 bases). Germline CDR1 MNHEY, CDR2 SMNVEV (reference sequence). V lost 6 bases to trimming and J lost 6 bases, with 12 bases between them. CDR3 length: 13 residues. The CDR3, as DNA: TGTGCCAGCAGCCCCGGGAGGGGTCAGCCCCAGCATTTT. It translates to CASSPGRGQPQHF.

Only one count was recorded for this clone. This chain joins TRBV12-3 or TRBV12-4 and TRBJ1-5, with D perhaps TRBD1 (6 bases). V was cut by 8 bases and J by 2 bases, with 10 bases left in between. This CDR3 comprises 13 residues. CDR3 region: CASQGNGNQPQHF. CDR3 coding DNA: TGTGCCAGCCAGGGGAATGGCAATCAGCCCCAGCATTTT.

The chain employs TRBV2 and TRBJ1-1; 8 positions agree with TRBD1. The germline gives CDR1 SNHLY, CDR2 FYNNEI. V was clipped by 7 bases and J by 4 bases; unmatched bases: 8. The CDR3 contains 14 residues. CDR3: CASNIRGQGTEAFF. As DNA, the CDR3 is TGTGCCAGCAATATCAGGGGGCAGGGCACTGAAGCTTTCTTT.

This sequence joins TRBV7-3 and TRBJ2-1; 9 bases line up with TRBD2. CDR3 length equals 17 residues. CDR1 SGHTA and CDR2 FQGTGA come from the germline V gene. Germline trimming cut 1 base from V and 2 bases from J; bases unmatched to any gene: 6. DNA for the CDR3: TGTGCCAGCAGCTTAATCGGGTTAGCGGGAGCCTACAATGAGCAGTTCTTC. It codes for CASSLIGLAGAYNEQFF.